This T cell receptor beta chain is drawn from a study of blood T cell repertoires in COVID-19 (dated by TCRdb to 2020 to 2022). A note on the overall study: Samples from collaborators originated in the United States, Italy and Spain and spanned both the acute and convalescent phases of COVID-19. The material from the prospective study consisted of cDNA or gDNA derived from T cells, B-cell-depleted T cells, or PBMCs. Deeply sampled blood TCRbeta repertoires from subjects exposed to, actively infected with, or recovered from COVID-19 were included in the dataset. A freely available public database, intended as a resource for researchers studying the immune response to SARS-CoV-2, is where the repertoires were released. The samples were drawn from two sources: the first 160 participants of the ongoing ImmuneRACE study, and 1,254 subjects contributed by 6 global collaborators. A de-identified subject ID, COVID-19 status, age in years and sex were almost always included in the sample metadata. Where HLA class I and class II types were available, the types were taken from metadata supplied by the sample provider, not from assay-based typing. Overall study results and their limits: The amount of clinical and demographic metadata varied by source and participant and was provided uncurated.

The immunoSEQ Assay, a bias-controlled multiplex PCR, was used to amplify TCRbeta CDR3 regions from genomic DNA. Concerning the study's data processing: The number of nucleated cells in each sample was estimated from the amplification of reference gene primers within the assay. To quantify the absolute abundance of each unique TCRbeta CDR3 rearrangement, sequence reads were collapsed and filtered. For each sample, productive Simpson clonality was calculated as the square root of Simpson's diversity index across productive rearrangements. TCRdb stores this immuneACCESS table with in-frame sequences only. Part of the clones is absent; in the studies checked, under half of the shortfall reflects unresolved V genes, and no reason is known for the rest. V, J and clone size reflect that table, while D and trimming were determined from the DNA. Within this sample are 65,000 to 90,000 clones, with 70% to 90% of them counted one time only. Of the sample, roughly 8% is held by the ten largest clones.

Collaborating institutions collected whole blood in K2EDTA tubes following their own protocols. For TCRbeta analysis, collaborator samples were shipped as frozen whole blood, as isolated PBMCs, or as DNA extracted from either sample type. With respect to this clone: Its antigen remains unidentified. It has no much larger one-base neighbor in the sample; base qualities were not kept.

V is cut back by 4 bases and J by 9 bases, with 9 bases in the junction unmatched. The CDR3 spans 15 residues, from the cysteine through the phenylalanine. Left in the record is the CDR3 DNA by itself, 45 bases read in frame from the first base. Via the germline V gene (reference sequence), CDR1 is MNHEY and CDR2 SMNVEV. Specimen: peripheral blood. The chain uses TRBV27 and TRBJ2-1, with TRBD2 matching 10 junction bases. This clonotype originated in a man aged 25 to 40 with acute or convalescent COVID-19. The DNA sequence follows: TGTGCCAGCAGTTCACCTAAGAGCGGGAGGGTTGAGCAGTTCTTC. This sequence encodes CASSSPKSGRVEQFF.